Following are 19 T cell receptor beta chains from one sample sequenced in a study of graft-versus-host responses after intestinal transplantation. Antigen specificity for these receptors is unknown. TCRdb's copy holds only in-frame clones and misses some; the assay was immunoSEQ multiplex PCR. This sample yields some 140,000 clones, of which more than 90% are seen a single time; over 0.15% belongs to the top ten. The sequencing used unstimulated CD4+ T cells sorted from spleen or lymph node cells, collected before intestinal transplant. These receptors came from a human donor who received an intestinal transplant.

The chain has TRBV9 and TRBJ2-1; a possible D gene is TRBD2 (6 bases). Trimming removed 4 bases at V and 5 bases at J, with 19 bases between. CDR1 and CDR2 (germline): SGDLS, YYNGEE. This CDR3 has 16 residues. The DNA of the CDR3 is TGTGCCAGCAGCAGGGCGGTTCGGCCGGGGGACAATGAGCAGTTCTTC. Translated: CASSRAVRPGDNEQFF.

The V call is TRBV6-1, the J call TRBJ1-2; 7 bases fit TRBD1. The CDR3 has 15 amino acids. Germline V lookup: CDR1 MNHNS, CDR2 SASEGT. With 5 bases clipped from V and 6 bases from J, the junction kept 12 bases outside the gene matches. CDR3 protein: CASSPPPNRGNGYTF. The CDR3, as DNA: TGTGCCAGCAGTCCTCCCCCAAACAGGGGTAATGGCTACACCTTC.

The gene calls are TRBV18 and TRBJ1-1, with a possible D match to TRBD1 (6 bases). This CDR3 spans 16 amino acids. The germline V gene encodes CDR1 KGHSH and CDR2 LQKENI. V was clipped by 4 bases and J by 2 bases, with 17 bases between them. Here the CDR3 DNA reads TGTGCCAGCTCACTATCAGAACAGGGTCGTAACACTGAAGCTTTCTTT. This gives the protein CASSLSEQGRNTEAFF. The full variable domain, in which reference TRBV18 and TRBJ1-1 provide the parts outside the CDR3, is NAGVMQNPRHLVRRRGQEARLRCSPMKGHSHVYWYRQLPEEGLKFMVYLQKENIIDESGMPKERFSAEFPKEGPSILRIQQVVRGDSAAYFCASSLSEQGRNTEAFFGQGTRLTVV.

This chain links TRBV5-1 with TRBJ2-6; 8 bases align to TRBD1. CDR1 is SGHRS, CDR2 YFSETQ, per germline. V gave up 0 bases and J gave up 0 bases; unmatched junction bases: 8. CDR3 size: 19 residues. The CDR3: CASSLAWGQVISGANVLTF. The CDR3 nucleotides are TGCGCCAGCAGCTTGGCCTGGGGACAGGTAATCTCTGGGGCCAACGTCCTGACTTTC.

V gene TRBV6-1 combines with J gene TRBJ2-2; D unclear. The length of the CDR3 is 15 residues. V was shortened by 5 bases and J by 0 bases, with 10 bases between the two germline ends. In germline, CDR1 is MNHNS, CDR2 SASEGT. CDR3 bases: TGTGCCAGCAGTTCGGACGGTTCGAACACCGGGGAGCTGTTTTTT. Amino acids: CASSSDGSNTGELFF.

The chain uses TRBV5-1 and TRBJ1-1; D possibly corresponds to TRBD1 (5 bases). This CDR3 contains 15 residues. The V gene's germline CDR1 is SGHRS and CDR2 YFSETQ. The V gene lost 0 bases and the J gene lost 4 bases, with 13 bases spanning the gap. The CDR3 loop reads CASSLDRGGTTEAFF. The CDR3 coding sequence is TGCGCCAGCAGCTTGGATAGGGGAGGAACCACTGAAGCTTTCTTT. Drawing the rest from reference TRBV5-1 and TRBJ1-1, the complete variable domain is KAGVTQTPRYLIKTRGQQVTLSCSPISGHRSVSWYQQTPGQGLQFLFEYFSETQRNKGNFPGRFSGRQFSNSRSEMNVSTLELGDSALYLCASSLDRGGTTEAFFGQGTRLTVV.

The CDR3 DNA reads as TGTGCCAGCAGTTACACCAGGAGCTCCTACGAGCAGTACTTC. It codes for CASSYTRSSYEQYF. The chain combines TRBV6-6 with TRBJ2-7, with unresolved D. Between the trimmed V and J ends, which lost 2 bases and 0 bases, there was a span of 8 bases. The CDR3 runs to 14 residues. The germline V gene has CDR1 MNHNY and CDR2 SVGAGI (reference sequence).

V is TRBV6-5 and J is TRBJ2-5, with 10 bases that match TRBD2. The CDR3 loop spans 15 amino acids. The germline gives CDR1 MNHEY, CDR2 SVGAGI. Unmatched junction bases numbered 6, after V lost 4 bases and J lost 4 bases. The CDR3 loop reads CASSSLAGGRETQYF. The CDR3, as DNA: TGTGCCAGCAGTTCCTTAGCGGGGGGCAGAGAGACCCAGTACTTC.

This clone was seen once. The V gene is TRBV25-1, the J gene TRBJ1-4; D remains unclear. Per the germline V gene, CDR1 is MGHDK and CDR2 is SYGVNS. The ends were cut back, 4 bases at V and 7 bases at J, with 13 bases in the middle. This CDR3 is built from 14 residues. The CDR3 DNA sequence: TGTGCCAGCAGTGCGGGCAGTCGGACTGAAAAACTGTTTTTT. This codes for CASSAGSRTEKLFF.

The chain carries TRBV5-8 and TRBJ1-2; D unresolved. Germline loops: CDR1 SGHTS, CDR2 YDEGEE. The CDR3 covers 13 residues. Trimming took off 1 base at V and 2 bases at J, with 6 bases between the two ends. CDR3 nucleotides: TGTGCCAGCAGCTTGAATCAAAACTATGGCTACACCTTC. Translating gives CASSLNQNYGYTF.

For the CDR3, the DNA is TGTGCCAGCAGTGACTCTGTACGGGAACAAGAGACCCAGTACTTC. It is translated as CASSDSVREQETQYF. The J gene is TRBJ2-5, the V gene TRBV6-4; TRBD2 is a possible D gene (5 bases). Germline V gene sequence: CDR1 MRHNA, CDR2 SNTAGT. V was cut by 0 bases and J by 2 bases, with 10 bases left in between. CDR3 length: 15 amino acids.

The chain employs TRBV5-4 and TRBJ2-7; 8 nucleotides agree with TRBD2. CDR1 SGHNT and CDR2 YYREEE come from the germline V gene (reference sequence). The ends lost 4 bases at V and 1 base at J; junction bases unmatched: 7. The CDR3 is 15 amino acids. CDR3 DNA sequence: TGTGCCAGCAGCCACGGGGGGGGAGGGTCCTACGAGCAGTACTTC. It translates to CASSHGGGGSYEQYF.

The rearrangement links TRBV5-6 to TRBJ2-5, with D possibly matching TRBD2 (5 bases). The V gene lost 4 bases and the J gene lost 3 bases, with 13 bases spanning the gap. This CDR3 contains 14 residues. CDR1 SGHDT and CDR2 YYEEEE come from the germline V gene. CDR3 bases: TGTGCCAGCAGCCCCGGGAAGAGGGAAGAGACCCAGTACTTC. It translates to CASSPGKREETQYF.

The count of this clone is one. The chain carries TRBV4-2 and TRBJ2-3, with unresolved D. The germline V and J ends were trimmed by 4 bases and 2 bases, with 10 bases remaining between them. The germline V gene has CDR1 LGHNA and CDR2 YNFKEQ. The CDR3 length is 14 residues. This CDR3 is CASSRDGDTDTQYF. As DNA, the CDR3 is TGTGCCAGCAGCCGTGACGGAGACACAGATACGCAGTATTTT.

The V and J genes are TRBV6-5 and TRBJ2-4, with D perhaps TRBD2 (5 bases). V dropped 0 bases and J dropped 7 bases, with 13 bases sitting between them. Germline V gives CDR1 MNHEY, CDR2 SVGAGI. This CDR3 comprises 15 residues. Here the CDR3 reads CASSYSGFSGNIQYF. The CDR3 nucleotides are TGTGCCAGCAGTTACTCCGGGTTTTCGGGGAACATTCAGTACTTC.

The genes are TRBV29-1 and TRBJ2-7; tentatively, D is TRBD2 (6 bases). The CDR3 loop spans 14 amino acids. Trimming removed 7 bases at V and 0 bases at J, with 16 bases between. From germline, CDR1 is SQVTM and CDR2 ANQGSEA. CDR3 bases: TGCAGCGCCCTTGGGGGAGGAAGCTCCTACGAGCAGTACTTC. As protein: CSALGGGSSYEQYF.

This chain uses TRBV9 with TRBJ2-1, with TRBD2 matching 7 bases. Germline assignment: CDR1 SGDLS and CDR2 YYNGEE. The V segment lost 3 bases and the J segment 4 bases; nucleotides outside the gene matches: 1. The CDR3 is made up of 13 amino acids. The CDR3 DNA reads TGTGCCAGCAGCGAGGGAGGGTACAATGAGCAGTTCTTC. Encoded protein: CASSEGGYNEQFF.

The V and J genes are TRBV11-3 and TRBJ2-2; D possibly corresponds to TRBD1 (5 bases). With 2 bases removed from V and 8 bases from J, the gap between germline ends came to 15 bases. The CDR3 loop spans 15 amino acids. The germline V gene encodes CDR1 SGHNT and CDR2 YENEEA. Written as DNA, the CDR3 is TGTGCCAGCAGCTTATACGGCGGTGGGGCGGGGGAGCTGTTTTTT. Translated: CASSLYGGGAGELFF.

This chain uses TRBV7-3 with TRBJ2-3, with a weak D call TRBD2 (6 bases). V lost 2 bases and J 4 bases, leaving 16 bases between the germline ends. The CDR3 is 16 residues long. The V gene's germline CDR1 is SGHTA and CDR2 FQGTGA. CDR3 DNA: TGTGCCAGCAGCTTATCTGGGGGAGGAACATCAGATACGCAGTATTTT. It is translated as CASSLSGGGTSDTQYF. Variable domain in full (rest from reference TRBV7-3 and TRBJ2-3): GAGVSQTPSNKVTEKGKYVELRCDPISGHTALYWYRQSLGQGPEFLIYFQGTGAADDSGLPNDRFFAVRPEGSVSTLKIQRTERGDSAVYLCASSLSGGGTSDTQYFGPGTRLTVL.